The 9 T cell receptor beta chains given below trace back to one sample, sequenced in a study of cytomegalovirus exposure and HLA in healthy donors. 60 Vbeta and 13 Jbeta primers were used in PCR. The table came from immunoSEQ multiplex PCR; TCRdb's copy has only in-frame clones and leaves some out. The table has approximately 170,000 clones, approximately 81% seen once. The material sequenced was PBMCs. The receptors shown here come from a man between 50 and 59 years old in good health and CMV-seropositive.

This chain connects TRBV2 to TRBJ1-1; the match to TRBD1 covers 9 bases. This CDR3 contains 16 residues. Germline CDR1 and CDR2: SNHLY and FYNNEI. The V gene end was trimmed by 0 bases and the J gene end by 4 bases; junction bases not matched to a gene: 6. The CDR3 sequence: CASSEARGTGSTEAFF. In nucleotides, the CDR3 is TGTGCCAGCAGTGAAGCGCGAGGGACAGGGAGCACTGAAGCTTTCTTT.

In its sample, this clone was seen once. This sequence joins TRBV10-3 and TRBJ2-1; 15 positions match TRBD2. Germline-derived CDR1 and CDR2 are ENHRY and SYGVKD. This CDR3 is 15 amino acids long. J lost 11 bases, V lost 4 bases, and 6 bases had no gene match. The CDR3 DNA reads TGTGCCATCAGTGGGGGGACTAGCGGGGGGTCGCAGCAGTTCTTC. It codes for CAISGGTSGGSQQFF.

This chain connects TRBV27 to TRBJ2-7, with D perhaps matching TRBD2 (5 bases). V lost 4 bases and J lost 0, with 7 bases in between. The CDR3 runs to 13 residues. Germline V gene lookup returns CDR1 MNHEY and CDR2 SMNVEV (reference sequence). Here the CDR3 DNA reads TGTGCCAGCAGTTCGGGGATCTCCTACGAGCAGTACTTC. This encodes CASSSGISYEQYF.

The V and J genes are TRBV11-2 and TRBJ1-2, with D perhaps matching TRBD1 (5 bases). V was shortened by 0 bases and J by 4 bases, with 15 bases between the two germline ends. CDR1 SGHAT and CDR2 FQNNGV come from the germline V gene. This CDR3 is 16 amino acids long. CDR3: CASSLDRQPFIYGYTF. CDR3 DNA sequence: TGTGCCAGCAGCTTAGACCGACAGCCTTTTATCTATGGCTACACCTTC.

V is TRBV6-6 and J is TRBJ2-3; the D gene is possibly TRBD1 (6 bases). The V end was cut by 6 bases, the J end by 3 bases, with 19 bases between. The CDR3 sequence is 16 residues long. CDR1 and CDR2 from the germline V gene are MNHNY and SVGAGI (reference sequence). The CDR3 DNA follows: TGTGCCAGCAGCCGACAGGCGGCGTCATCAACAGATACGCAGTATTTT. It specifies CASSRQAASSTDTQYF.

The chain employs TRBV27 and TRBJ2-6, with no clear D. Germline V CDR1 and CDR2: MNHEY, SMNVEV (reference sequence). Trimming removed 7 bases at V and 3 bases at J, with 7 bases between. The CDR3 consists of 13 residues. In nucleotides, the CDR3 is TGTGCCAGCAAGCTTGTTGGGGCCAACGTCCTGACTTTC. This encodes CASKLVGANVLTF.

The chain is built from TRBV11-2 and TRBJ1-1; 7 bases are a match to TRBD1. V lost 4 bases and J lost 8; bases outside the gene matches: 4. Germline V gene sequence: CDR1 SGHAT, CDR2 FQNNGV. This CDR3 comprises 12 residues. Written as DNA, the CDR3 is TGTGCCAGCAGCTCGCCGGGACAGGAAGCTTTCTTT. Translated, it gives CASSSPGQEAFF.

The gene calls are TRBV2 and TRBJ1-4, with TRBD1 as a possible D gene (5 bases). The germline V gene encodes CDR1 SNHLY and CDR2 FYNNEI. Trimming removed 4 bases from V and 7 bases from J, with 10 bases in between. The length of the CDR3 is 13 residues. The CDR3 loop reads CASSGTRTEKLFF. CDR3 DNA: TGTGCCAGCAGTGGGACAAGGACTGAAAAACTGTTTTTT.

This chain links TRBV5-4 with TRBJ1-1; a possible D gene is TRBD1 (5 bases). Trimming stripped 4 bases from V and 3 bases from J, with 13 bases between. The length of the CDR3 is 14 residues. Germline V gene data show CDR1 as SGHNT and CDR2 as YYREEE (reference sequence). Written as DNA, the CDR3 is TGTGCCAGCAGCCCCCCGGCGGGGCACACTGAAGCTTTCTTT. Amino acid sequence: CASSPPAGHTEAFF.